One sample yielded the 19 T cell receptor beta chains listed below, sequenced in a study of blood T cell repertoires in COVID-19. The method was immunoSEQ multiplex PCR; TCRdb's version includes in-frame clones alone and lacks a portion of them. Here the sample spans about 300,000 clones, about 87% being singletons. The sequencing sample was made of peripheral blood. The origin of the receptors is a woman aged 50 to 65 with COVID-19, enrolled during active disease.

The V and J genes are TRBV29-1 and TRBJ2-2; 8 nucleotides line up with TRBD2. J gave up 8 bases and V 7 bases, and 21 bases lay outside the gene matches. The CDR3 runs to 17 residues. Germline lookup yields CDR1 SQVTM and CDR2 ANQGSEA. The CDR3 DNA reads as TGCAGCGCCACGGGAAGCGGGAGTGGTGTACGAGCGGGGGAGCTGTTTTTT. Its translation: CSATGSGSGVRAGELFF.

The V and J genes are TRBV11-2 and TRBJ1-3, with a possible D match to TRBD1 (6 bases). V dropped 5 bases and J dropped 3 bases, with 14 bases sitting between them. This CDR3 is built from 15 residues. The germline V gene has CDR1 SGHAT and CDR2 FQNNGV. CDR3 sequence (DNA): TGTGCCAGCAGCGCAACAGGGTCGTATGGAAACACCATATATTTT. Translation gives CASSATGSYGNTIYF.

This clone was observed once. The CDR3 DNA is TGCGCCAGCAGTCGACTAGCGGCAAGCTCCTACGAGCAGTACTTC. Residues: CASSRLAASSYEQYF. This chain uses TRBV5-1 with TRBJ2-7, with TRBD2 matching 9 bases. Germline V lookup: CDR1 SGHRS, CDR2 YFSETQ. The CDR3 is 15 residues long. The V and J ends lost 5 bases and 0 bases, in that order; junction bases with no gene match: 6.

Only one count was recorded for this clone. J is TRBJ1-3 and V is TRBV7-9; possibly TRBD1 for D (6 bases). Germline V gene data show CDR1 as SEHNR and CDR2 as FQNEAQ (reference sequence). Deletions cut 3 bases from V and 0 bases from J, with 15 bases between. This CDR3 has 17 amino acids. Written as DNA, the CDR3 is TGTGCCAGCAGCTTTTTGGACAGCCCCCGCTCTGGAAACACCATATATTTT. It yields the protein CASSFLDSPRSGNTIYF.

The chain couples TRBV9 to TRBJ2-2; 11 nucleotides line up with TRBD1. Germline loops: CDR1 SGDLS, CDR2 YYNGEE. The CDR3 has 17 residues. V lost 1 base to trimming and J lost 4 bases; unmatched junction nucleotides: 6. The DNA for the CDR3 is TGTGCCAGCAGCGTACGGACAGGGGGCTCCTTCACCGGGGAGCTGTTTTTT. Translated, it gives CASSVRTGGSFTGELFF.

The chain has TRBV18 and TRBJ2-2; 7 nucleotides line up with TRBD2. J was trimmed by 7 bases and V by 6 bases; bases with no gene match: 5. The V gene's germline CDR1 is KGHSH and CDR2 LQKENI. The CDR3 is made up of 13 amino acids. The CDR3 DNA sequence: TGTGCCAGCTCGACACTAGCGAGCGGGGAGCTGTTTTTT. Translation: CASSTLASGELFF. Full variable domain (outside the CDR3, taken from reference TRBV18 and TRBJ2-2): NAGVMQNPRHLVRRRGQEARLRCSPMKGHSHVYWYRQLPEEGLKFMVYLQKENIIDESGMPKERFSAEFPKEGPSILRIQQVVRGDSAAYFCASSTLASGELFFGEGSRLTVL.

The chain joins TRBV6-2 or TRBV6-3 to TRBJ1-2; D gene uncertain. CDR1 and CDR2 (germline): MNHEY, SVGEGT. The CDR3 covers 11 residues. V gave up 2 bases and J gave up 7 bases, with 5 bases separating them. The CDR3 sequence is CASSYPPGYTF. Written as DNA, the CDR3 is TGTGCCAGCAGTTACCCTCCTGGCTACACCTTC.

This chain links TRBV10-3 with TRBJ2-7; 9 bases line up with TRBD1. CDR1 is ENHRY and CDR2 is SYGVKD in the germline V gene. V lost 5 bases, J lost 3 bases, and 5 bases stayed unmatched. This CDR3 spans 14 amino acids. Here the CDR3 reads CAISPGQGYYEQYF. The CDR3 DNA is TGTGCCATCAGTCCGGGACAGGGCTACTACGAGCAGTACTTC.

The chain combines TRBV13 with TRBJ2-7, with 10 bases aligning to TRBD2. Germline CDR1 PRHDT, CDR2 FYEKMQ (reference sequence). CDR3 length: 15 residues. V shed 5 bases, J shed 6 bases, and the junction held 10 bases outside the gene matches. CDR3 loop: CASSATSSGGSEQYF. The CDR3 DNA sequence: TGTGCCAGCAGCGCAACTTCTAGCGGGGGTAGCGAGCAGTACTTC. The full variable domain, with the rest looked up from reference TRBV13 and TRBJ2-7, is AAGVIQSPRHLIKEKRETATLKCYPIPRHDTVYWYQQGPGQDPQFLISFYEKMQSDKGSIPDRFSAQQFSDYHSELNMSSLELGDSALYFCASSATSSGGSEQYFGPGTRLTVT.

The chain employs TRBV30 and TRBJ2-7; 8 positions match TRBD2. Germline V gene sequence: CDR1 GTSNPN, CDR2 SVGIG (reference sequence). CDR3 length: 16 residues. V dropped 4 bases and J dropped 6; count of bases not matched to a gene: 17. The CDR3 DNA reads TGTGCCTGGACCCCGCTGTACCAGCGGGGGAGACGCGAGCAGTACTTC. Translated: CAWTPLYQRGRREQYF. Full variable domain (outside the CDR3, taken from reference TRBV30 and TRBJ2-7): SQTIHQWPATLVQPVGSPLSLECTVEGTSNPNLYWYRQAAGRGLQLLFYSVGIGQISSEVPQNLSASRPQDRQFILSSKKLLLSDSGFYLCAWTPLYQRGRREQYFGPGTRLTVT.

This chain links TRBV18 with TRBJ1-2; 7 bases line up with TRBD1. The CDR3 spans 13 residues. Germline CDR1 is KGHSH and CDR2 is LQKENI. J lost 8 bases, V lost 3 bases, and 6 bases had no gene match. The CDR3 loop reads CASSPRQGDGYTF. CDR3 nucleotide sequence: TGTGCCAGCTCACCGCGGCAGGGGGACGGCTACACCTTC.

The chain combines TRBV19 with TRBJ1-2; no firm D call. CDR3 length: 14 amino acids. Germline V CDR1 and CDR2: LNHDA, SQIVND (reference sequence). V dropped 3 bases and J dropped 9 bases, with 17 bases sitting between them. The CDR3: CASSIERPSTRYTF. The CDR3 DNA reads TGTGCCAGTAGTATTGAAAGGCCTAGCACCCGCTACACCTTC.

This clone has just a few counts. The chain joins TRBV4-3 to TRBJ1-6; D is unresolved. Trimming left V 1 base short and J 8 bases short, with 15 bases between. The CDR3 sequence is 16 residues long. The germline gives CDR1 LGHNA, CDR2 YSLEER. CDR3 region: CASSQVGRTLDSPLHF. In DNA form, the CDR3 reads TGCGCCAGCAGCCAAGTGGGGAGAACTTTGGATTCACCCCTCCACTTT.

The chain uses TRBV19 and TRBJ1-5, with D possibly matching TRBD1 (6 bases). Germline V CDR1 and CDR2: LNHDA, SQIVND (reference sequence). The CDR3 covers 14 residues. The ends were cut back, 5 bases at V and 1 base at J, with 9 bases in the middle. The CDR3 protein is CASSPGGSNQPQHF. The CDR3 nucleotides read TGTGCCAGTAGTCCGGGGGGCAGCAATCAGCCCCAGCATTTT.

The chain has TRBV14 and TRBJ2-3; 13 bases are a match to TRBD2. The V and J ends lost 4 bases and 1 base, in that order; junction bases with no gene match: 5. This CDR3 is 17 amino acids long. Germline V gene sequence: CDR1 SGHDN, CDR2 FVKESK. CDR3 residues: CASSRGLAGDGTDTQYF. CDR3 DNA sequence: TGTGCCAGCAGCCGAGGACTAGCGGGAGACGGCACAGATACGCAGTATTTT.

The chain links TRBV6-5 to TRBJ2-7; perhaps TRBD1 as D (6 bases). From germline, CDR1 is MNHEY and CDR2 SVGAGI. Trimming left V 5 bases short and J 1 base short, with 9 bases between. This CDR3 has 13 residues. The CDR3 DNA is TGTGCCAGCAGTCCCAGGGGATCCTACGAGCAGTACTTC. It yields the protein CASSPRGSYEQYF.

The chain is built from TRBV6-4 and TRBJ1-2; 7 nucleotides agree with TRBD1. This CDR3 comprises 15 residues. Per the germline V gene, CDR1 is MRHNA and CDR2 is SNTAGT. V was pared by 9 bases and J by 7 bases, with 17 bases of the junction left unmatched. The CDR3 DNA sequence: TGTGCCAGAAGAAAAGGGGGCAGGGGTAGTCGTGGCTACACCTTC. Translated, it gives CARRKGGRGSRGYTF.

The CDR3 DNA is TGTGCCAGCAGCGTAGGGGCAAGGAGGGACTATGGCTACACCTTC. This gives the protein CASSVGARRDYGYTF. This chain joins TRBV9 and TRBJ1-2; no firm D call. This CDR3 has 15 residues. V lost 0 bases and J 3 bases, leaving 12 bases between the germline ends. CDR1 SGDLS and CDR2 YYNGEE come from the germline V gene.

The chain is built from TRBV30 and TRBJ2-1; 13 bases align to TRBD2. V dropped 0 bases and J dropped 7; count of bases not matched to a gene: 6. Germline CDR1 GTSNPN, CDR2 SVGIG (reference sequence). This CDR3 is 16 amino acids long. The DNA for the CDR3 is TGTGCCTGGAGTGTCCCACTAGCGGGAGGGTTAAATGAGCAGTTCTTC. As protein: CAWSVPLAGGLNEQFF.